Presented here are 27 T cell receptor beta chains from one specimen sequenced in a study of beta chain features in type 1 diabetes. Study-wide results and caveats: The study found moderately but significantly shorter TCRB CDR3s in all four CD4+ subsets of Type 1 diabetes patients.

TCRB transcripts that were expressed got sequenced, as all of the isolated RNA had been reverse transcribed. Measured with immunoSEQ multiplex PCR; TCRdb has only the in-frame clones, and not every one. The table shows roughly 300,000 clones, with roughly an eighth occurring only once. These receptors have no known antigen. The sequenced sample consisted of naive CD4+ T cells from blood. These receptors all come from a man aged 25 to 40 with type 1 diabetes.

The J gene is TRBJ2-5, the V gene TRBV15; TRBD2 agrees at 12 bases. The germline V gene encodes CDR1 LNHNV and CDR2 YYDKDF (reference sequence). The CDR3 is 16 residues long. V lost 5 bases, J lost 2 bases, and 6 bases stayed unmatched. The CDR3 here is CATSASLAGGQETQYF. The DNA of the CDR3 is TGTGCCACCAGCGCAAGTCTAGCGGGAGGGCAAGAGACCCAGTACTTC.

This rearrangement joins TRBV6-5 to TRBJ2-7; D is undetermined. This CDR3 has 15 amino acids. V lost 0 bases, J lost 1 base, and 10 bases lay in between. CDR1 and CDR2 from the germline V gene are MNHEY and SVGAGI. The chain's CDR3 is CASSYSNGGSYEQYF. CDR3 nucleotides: TGTGCCAGCAGTTACTCTAATGGCGGTTCCTACGAGCAGTACTTC.

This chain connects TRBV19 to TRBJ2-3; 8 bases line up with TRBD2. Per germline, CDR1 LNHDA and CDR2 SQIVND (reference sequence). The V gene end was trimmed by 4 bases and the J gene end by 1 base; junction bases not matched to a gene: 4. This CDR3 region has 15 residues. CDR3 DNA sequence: TGTGCCAGTAGTACCCGAGCGGGAGGCACAGATACGCAGTATTTT. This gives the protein CASSTRAGGTDTQYF.

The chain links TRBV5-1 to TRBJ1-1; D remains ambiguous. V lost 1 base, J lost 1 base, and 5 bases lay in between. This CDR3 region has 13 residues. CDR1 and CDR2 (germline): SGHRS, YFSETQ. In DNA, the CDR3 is TGCGCCAGCAGCTTGACCAGGAACACTGAAGCTTTCTTT. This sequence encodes CASSLTRNTEAFF.

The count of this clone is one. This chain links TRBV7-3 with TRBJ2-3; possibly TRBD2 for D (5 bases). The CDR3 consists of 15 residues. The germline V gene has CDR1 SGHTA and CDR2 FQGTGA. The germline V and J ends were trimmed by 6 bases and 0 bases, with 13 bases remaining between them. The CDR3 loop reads CASSFLAASTDTQYF. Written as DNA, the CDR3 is TGTGCCAGCAGTTTCCTAGCAGCTAGCACAGATACGCAGTATTTT.

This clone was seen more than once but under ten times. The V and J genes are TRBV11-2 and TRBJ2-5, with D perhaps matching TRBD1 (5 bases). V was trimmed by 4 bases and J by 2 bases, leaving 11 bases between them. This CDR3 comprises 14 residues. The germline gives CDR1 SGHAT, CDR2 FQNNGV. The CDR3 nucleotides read TGTGCCAGCAGCTCCCGGGCAGGGCAAGAGACCCAGTACTTC. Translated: CASSSRAGQETQYF.

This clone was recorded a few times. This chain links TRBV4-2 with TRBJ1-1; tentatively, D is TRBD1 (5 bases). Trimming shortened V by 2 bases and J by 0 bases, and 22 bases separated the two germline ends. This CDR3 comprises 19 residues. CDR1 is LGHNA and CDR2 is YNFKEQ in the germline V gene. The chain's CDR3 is CASSQQASGTSFLNTEAFF. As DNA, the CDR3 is TGTGCCAGCAGCCAACAAGCCAGCGGGACTTCATTTCTGAACACTGAAGCTTTCTTT.

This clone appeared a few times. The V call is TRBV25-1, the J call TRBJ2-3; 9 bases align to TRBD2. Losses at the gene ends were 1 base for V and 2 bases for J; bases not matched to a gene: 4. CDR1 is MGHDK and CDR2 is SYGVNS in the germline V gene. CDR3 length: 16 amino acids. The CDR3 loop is CASSEWASGATDTQYF. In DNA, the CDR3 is TGTGCCAGCAGTGAATGGGCTAGCGGGGCCACAGATACGCAGTATTTT. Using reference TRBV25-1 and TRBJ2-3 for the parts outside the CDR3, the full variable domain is EADIYQTPRYLVIGTGKKITLECSQTMGHDKMYWYQQDPGMELHLIHYSYGVNSTEKGDLSSESTVSRIRTEHFPLTLESARPSHTSQYLCASSEWASGATDTQYFGPGTRLTVL.

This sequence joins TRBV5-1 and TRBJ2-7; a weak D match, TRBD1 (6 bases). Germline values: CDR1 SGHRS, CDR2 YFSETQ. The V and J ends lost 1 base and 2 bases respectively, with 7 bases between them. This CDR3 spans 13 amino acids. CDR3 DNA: TGCGCCAGCAGCTTGAAGGGGGCCTACGAGCAGTACTTC. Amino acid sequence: CASSLKGAYEQYF.

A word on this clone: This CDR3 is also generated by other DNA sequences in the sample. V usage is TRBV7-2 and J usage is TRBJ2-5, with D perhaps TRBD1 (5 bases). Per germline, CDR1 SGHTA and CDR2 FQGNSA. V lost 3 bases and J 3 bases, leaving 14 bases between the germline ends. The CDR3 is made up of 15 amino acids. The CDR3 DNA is TGTGCCAGCAGCTTTCGGGCCACAGGAAAAGAGACCCAGTACTTC. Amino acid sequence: CASSFRATGKETQYF.

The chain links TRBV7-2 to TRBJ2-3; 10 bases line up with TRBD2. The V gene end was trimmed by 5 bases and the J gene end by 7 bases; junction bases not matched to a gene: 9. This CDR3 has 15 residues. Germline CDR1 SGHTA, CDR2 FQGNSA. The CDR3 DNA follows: TGTGCCAGCAGCACCGCTAGCGGGAGAGGAAATACGCAGTATTTT. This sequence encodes CASSTASGRGNTQYF.

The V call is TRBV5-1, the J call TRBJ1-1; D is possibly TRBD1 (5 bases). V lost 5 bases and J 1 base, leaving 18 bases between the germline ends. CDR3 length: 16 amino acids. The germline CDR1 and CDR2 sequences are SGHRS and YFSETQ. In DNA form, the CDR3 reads TGCGCCAGCAGTCCGACAGACCTTTACCGGAACACTGAAGCTTTCTTT. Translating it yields CASSPTDLYRNTEAFF.

The CDR3 coding sequence is TGTGCCAGCAGACCCCTAGCGGGGGCCTACGAGCAGTACTTC. It translates to CASRPLAGAYEQYF. The gene calls are TRBV2 and TRBJ2-7; 10 bases map to TRBD2. Per the germline V gene, CDR1 is SNHLY and CDR2 is FYNNEI. V shed 6 bases, J shed 2 bases, and the junction held 4 bases outside the gene matches. The CDR3 loop spans 14 amino acids.

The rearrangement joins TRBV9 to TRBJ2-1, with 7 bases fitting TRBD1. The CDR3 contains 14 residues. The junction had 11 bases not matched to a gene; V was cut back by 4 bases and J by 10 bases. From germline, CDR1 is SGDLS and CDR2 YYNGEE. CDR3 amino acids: CASSPRGPQMEQFF. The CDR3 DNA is TGTGCCAGCAGCCCAAGGGGGCCCCAAATGGAGCAGTTCTTC.

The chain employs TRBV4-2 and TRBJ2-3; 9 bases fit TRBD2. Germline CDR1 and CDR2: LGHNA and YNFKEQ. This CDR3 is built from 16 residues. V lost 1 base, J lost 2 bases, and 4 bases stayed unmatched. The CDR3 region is CASSQVLAGNTDTQYF. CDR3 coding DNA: TGTGCCAGCAGCCAAGTTCTAGCGGGGAACACAGATACGCAGTATTTT.

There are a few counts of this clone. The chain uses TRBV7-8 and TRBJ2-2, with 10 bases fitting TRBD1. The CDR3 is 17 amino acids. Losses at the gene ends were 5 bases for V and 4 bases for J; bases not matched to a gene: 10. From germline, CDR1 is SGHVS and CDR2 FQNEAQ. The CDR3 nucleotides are TGTGCCAGCAGCCAGGGAAAGGGACAGGGGATCACCGGGGAGCTGTTTTTT. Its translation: CASSQGKGQGITGELFF.

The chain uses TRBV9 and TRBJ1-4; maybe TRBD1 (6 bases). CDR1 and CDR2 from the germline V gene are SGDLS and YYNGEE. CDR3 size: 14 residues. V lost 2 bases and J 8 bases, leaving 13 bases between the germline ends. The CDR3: CASSVGTIGEKLFF. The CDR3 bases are TGTGCCAGCAGCGTCGGGACAATCGGAGAAAAACTGTTTTTT.

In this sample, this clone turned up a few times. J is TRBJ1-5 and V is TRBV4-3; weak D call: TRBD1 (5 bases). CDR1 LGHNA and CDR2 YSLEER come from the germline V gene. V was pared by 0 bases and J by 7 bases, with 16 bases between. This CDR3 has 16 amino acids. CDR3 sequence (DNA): TGCGCCAGCAGCCAAGATATTCAGGGATGGTACCAGCCCCAGCATTTT. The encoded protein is CASSQDIQGWYQPQHF.

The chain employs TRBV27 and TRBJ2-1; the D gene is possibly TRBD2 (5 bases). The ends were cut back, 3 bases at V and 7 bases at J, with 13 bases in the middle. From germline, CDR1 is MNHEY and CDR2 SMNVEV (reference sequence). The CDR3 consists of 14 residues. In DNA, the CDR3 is TGTGCCAGCAGTTTTTCGGGGAGCGGAAATGAGCAGTTCTTC. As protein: CASSFSGSGNEQFF.

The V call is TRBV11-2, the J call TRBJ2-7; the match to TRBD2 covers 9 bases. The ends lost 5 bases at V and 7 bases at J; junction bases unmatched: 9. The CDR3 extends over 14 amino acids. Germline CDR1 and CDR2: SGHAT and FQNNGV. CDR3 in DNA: TGTGCCAGCAGCCCGGGACTAGCCCTGTGGGAGCAGTACTTC. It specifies CASSPGLALWEQYF.

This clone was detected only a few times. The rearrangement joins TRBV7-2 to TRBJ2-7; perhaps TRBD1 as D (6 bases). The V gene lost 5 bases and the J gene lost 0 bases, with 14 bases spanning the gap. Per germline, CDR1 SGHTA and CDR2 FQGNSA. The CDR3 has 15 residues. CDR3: CASSPSPGASYEQYF. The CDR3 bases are TGTGCCAGCAGCCCCTCCCCAGGGGCCTCCTACGAGCAGTACTTC.

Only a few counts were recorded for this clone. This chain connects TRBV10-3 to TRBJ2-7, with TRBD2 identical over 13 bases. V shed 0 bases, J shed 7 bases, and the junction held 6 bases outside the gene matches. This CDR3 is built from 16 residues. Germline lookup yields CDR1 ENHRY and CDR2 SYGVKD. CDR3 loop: CAISESSLTSGREQYF. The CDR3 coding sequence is TGTGCCATCAGTGAGTCGAGCCTGACTAGCGGGAGGGAGCAGTACTTC.

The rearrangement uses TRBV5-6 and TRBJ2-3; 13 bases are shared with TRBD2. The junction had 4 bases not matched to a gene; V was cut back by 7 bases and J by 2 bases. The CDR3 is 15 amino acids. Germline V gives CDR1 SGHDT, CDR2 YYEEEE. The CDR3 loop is CASDGLAGVTDTQYF. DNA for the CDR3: TGTGCCAGCGACGGACTAGCGGGAGTCACAGATACGCAGTATTTT.

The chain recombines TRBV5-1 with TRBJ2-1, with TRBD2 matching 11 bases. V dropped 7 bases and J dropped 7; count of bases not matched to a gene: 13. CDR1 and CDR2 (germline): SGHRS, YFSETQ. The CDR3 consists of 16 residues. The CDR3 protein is CASRTRLAGGSNEQFF. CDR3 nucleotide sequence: TGCGCCAGCCGAACTCGTCTAGCGGGAGGTAGTAATGAGCAGTTCTTC. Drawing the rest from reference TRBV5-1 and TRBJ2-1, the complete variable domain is KAGVTQTPRYLIKTRGQQVTLSCSPISGHRSVSWYQQTPGQGLQFLFEYFSETQRNKGNFPGRFSGRQFSNSRSEMNVSTLELGDSALYLCASRTRLAGGSNEQFFGPGTRLTVL.

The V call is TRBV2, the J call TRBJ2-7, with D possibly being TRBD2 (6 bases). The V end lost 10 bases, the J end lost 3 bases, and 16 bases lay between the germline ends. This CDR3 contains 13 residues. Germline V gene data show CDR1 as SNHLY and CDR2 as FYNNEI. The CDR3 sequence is CAITGTSNYEQYF. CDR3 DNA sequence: TGTGCCATCACCGGGACTTCTAACTACGAGCAGTACTTC.

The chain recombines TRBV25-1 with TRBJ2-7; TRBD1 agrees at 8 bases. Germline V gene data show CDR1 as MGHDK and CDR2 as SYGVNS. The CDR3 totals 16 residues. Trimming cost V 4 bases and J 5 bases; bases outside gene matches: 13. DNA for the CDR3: TGTGCCAGCAGTGGAAACCCTGGACAGGGTAGGCACGAGCAGTACTTC. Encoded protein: CASSGNPGQGRHEQYF.

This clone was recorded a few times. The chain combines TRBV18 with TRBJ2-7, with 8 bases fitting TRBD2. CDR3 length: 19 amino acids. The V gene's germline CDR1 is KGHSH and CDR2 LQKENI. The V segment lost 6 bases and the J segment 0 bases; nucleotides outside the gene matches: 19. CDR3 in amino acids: CASSNGVGVAGHGSYEQYF. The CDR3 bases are TGTGCCAGCTCGAACGGTGTCGGGGTAGCGGGACATGGCTCCTACGAGCAGTACTTC.